This T cell receptor (beta chain) is drawn from a study of CD8+CD57+ T cells in acquired aplastic anemia (dated by TCRdb to about 2018). Broadly, across the study: A mean of about 3 ug of DNA, ranging from roughly 0.19 to 30 ug, was extracted from sorted CD4+ and CD8+ cells. CD8+CD57+ expansion was defined as frequency above the mean frequency observed in healthy subjects. General conclusions and limits of the study: Between patients and healthy controls, no significant difference in CD8+ Simpson's diversity was found (P=0.060). Although twenty-nine CD8+ CDR3 sequences were shared by patients and controls, these sequences appeared highly expressed in patients and within the immunodominant clones of patients.

Profiling of TCR beta VDJ combinations and CDR3 sequences used genomic DNA as the template. An Illumina HiSeq 2000 was the platform used for TCR repertoire sequencing. Per the original workflow: TRBV/TRBJ rearrangement plots, CDR3 size and DJ length profiles, and Simpson's diversity index were used to assess repertoires. The immunodominant clone was defined as the most abundant DNA sequence in deep sequencing data. CDR3 amino acid sequences were screened for sharing across subjects and compared with published repertoires and the VDJdb database. TCRdb itself trimmed the public reads at Q25 with fastp, ran MiXCR and retained productive beta chains. CDR3 protein sequences are deduplicated, and each keeps its most common genes and DNA. TCRdb, rather than the study authors, made the V and J calls. The sample profile shows roughly 150,000 distinct CDR3 sequences; roughly 48% of them were found once. Approximately 2.8% of the sample goes to the ten largest clones.

The patients picked for sequencing were ones in whom flow cytometry had shown an expansion of CD8+CD57+ cells. All patients had severe acquired aplastic anemia diagnosed by International Study of Aplastic Anemia and Agranulocytosis and Camitta criteria. Patients had received no therapy at the time of blood sampling. TCR repertoires of sorted CD4+ and CD8+ blood T cells from severe aplastic anemia patients and healthy subjects were deep-sequenced in the study. In the USA, patient enrollment took place under clinicaltrials.gov protocols 00001620, 01623167, 00001397, 00071045, 00081523 and 00961064. Ficoll-Paque density gradient centrifugation was used to isolate peripheral blood mononuclear cells. Before DNA extraction, CD4+ and CD8+ T cells were sorted with FACS or magnetic beads. As to this clonotype: Its cognate antigen has yet to be identified. No base-level quality is on record; no much larger clone is a single base apart.

The clonotype comes from a human donor with aplastic anemia. What was sequenced was sorted CD4+, CD8+, or CD8+CD57+ T cells (not recorded which) from PBMCs.

The CDR3 has the sequence CATSDAGTVSGELFF. The nucleotide sequence reads TGTGCCACCAGTGACGCCGGGACAGTCAGCGGGGAGCTGTTTTTT. The V and J genes are TRBV24-1 and TRBJ2-2, with 7 bases aligning to TRBD1. The CDR3 goes from the cysteine to the phenylalanine over 15 residues. Just CDR3 DNA is preserved here, 45 bases in frame from base 1. Trimming leaves V shorter by 4 bases and J shorter by 7 bases, with the junction holding 8 bases beyond the gene matches. For CDR1 and CDR2, the germline V gene lists KGHDR and SFDVKD.